Sequencing of this TCR beta chain was carried out in a study (dated by TCRdb to 2016 to 2017). Library generation was performed with RT-PCR. Sequencing was carried out with an Illumina MiSeq. TCRdb itself trimmed the public reads at Q25 with fastp, ran MiXCR and retained productive beta chains. Each entry merges the rows of one CDR3 protein and shows their most common DNA and genes. For this sample the table gives almost 700,000 distinct CDR3 sequences, of which 14% were detected only once. The ten biggest clones cover 3.6% of the sample. As encoded in the germline V gene (reference sequence), CDR1 is DFQATT while CDR2 is SNEGSKA. V trim: 3 bases; J trim: 3 bases; unmatched bases: 16. The CDR3, cysteine through phenylalanine, is 18 amino acids long. The read is trimmed to its CDR3 DNA, 54 bases read in frame from base 1. A remark on this clonotype: The target of this receptor is not known. No base quality information exists; no much larger clone differs at one position.

Rearrangement joined TRBV20-1 to TRBJ2-3, with TRBD2 identical over 9 junction bases. Sequenced material: memory CD4+ T cells from blood. This TCR was sampled from a female donor in good health, serving as a healthy control. The DNA reads TGCAGTGCTAGCCCGCCAGCGGGAGGAGGGCACGGTACAGATACGCAGTATTTT. This sequence encodes CSASPPAGGGHGTDTQYF.